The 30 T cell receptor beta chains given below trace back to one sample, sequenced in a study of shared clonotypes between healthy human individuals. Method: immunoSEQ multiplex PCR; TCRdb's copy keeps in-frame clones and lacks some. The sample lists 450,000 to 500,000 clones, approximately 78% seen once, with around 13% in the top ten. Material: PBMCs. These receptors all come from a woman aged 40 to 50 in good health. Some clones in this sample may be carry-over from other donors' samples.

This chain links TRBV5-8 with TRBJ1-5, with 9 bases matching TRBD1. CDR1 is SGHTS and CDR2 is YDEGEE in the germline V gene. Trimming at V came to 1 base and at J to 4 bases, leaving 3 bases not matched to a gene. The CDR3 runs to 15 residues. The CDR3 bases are TGTGCCAGCAGCTTGACGGGACAGGGAAATCAGCCCCAGCATTTT. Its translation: CASSLTGQGNQPQHF.

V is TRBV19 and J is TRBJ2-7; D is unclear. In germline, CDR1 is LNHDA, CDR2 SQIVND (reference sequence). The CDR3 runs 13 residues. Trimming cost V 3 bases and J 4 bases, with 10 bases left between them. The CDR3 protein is CASSIPQSYEQYF. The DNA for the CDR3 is TGTGCCAGTAGTATCCCACAGTCGTACGAGCAGTACTTC. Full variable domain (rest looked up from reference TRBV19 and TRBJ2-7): DGGITQSPKYLFRKEGQNVTLSCEQNLNHDAMYWYRQDPGQGLRLIYYSQIVNDFQKGDIAEGYSVSREKKESFPLTVTSAQKNPTAFYLCASSIPQSYEQYFGPGTRLTVT.

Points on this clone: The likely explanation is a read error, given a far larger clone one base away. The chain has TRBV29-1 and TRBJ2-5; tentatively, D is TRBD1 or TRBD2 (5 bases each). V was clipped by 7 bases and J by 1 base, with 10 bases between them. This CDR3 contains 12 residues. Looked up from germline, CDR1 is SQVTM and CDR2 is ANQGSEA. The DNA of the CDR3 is TGCAGCGGGGAGACAGCCCAAGAGACCCAGTACTTC. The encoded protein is CSGETAQETQYF.

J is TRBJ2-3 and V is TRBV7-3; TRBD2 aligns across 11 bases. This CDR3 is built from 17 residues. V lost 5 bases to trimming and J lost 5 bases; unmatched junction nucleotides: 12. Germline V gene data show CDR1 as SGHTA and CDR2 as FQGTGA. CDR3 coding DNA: TGTGCCAGCAGCGATCCCGGGACTAGCGGAGGGGGAGATACGCAGTATTTT. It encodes CASSDPGTSGGGDTQYF.

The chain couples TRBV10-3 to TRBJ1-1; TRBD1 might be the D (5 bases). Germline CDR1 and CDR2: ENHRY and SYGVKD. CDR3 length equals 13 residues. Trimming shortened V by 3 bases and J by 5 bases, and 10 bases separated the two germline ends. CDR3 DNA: TGTGCCATCAGTGATCTAGGGGAAACTGAAGCTTTCTTT. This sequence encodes CAISDLGETEAFF.

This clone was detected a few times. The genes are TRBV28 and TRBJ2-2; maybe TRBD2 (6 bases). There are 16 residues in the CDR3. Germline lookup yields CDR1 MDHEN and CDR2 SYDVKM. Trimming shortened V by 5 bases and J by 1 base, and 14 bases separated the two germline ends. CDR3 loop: CASSLEWRENTGELFF. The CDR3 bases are TGTGCCAGCAGTCTGGAGTGGCGGGAGAACACCGGGGAGCTGTTTTTT.

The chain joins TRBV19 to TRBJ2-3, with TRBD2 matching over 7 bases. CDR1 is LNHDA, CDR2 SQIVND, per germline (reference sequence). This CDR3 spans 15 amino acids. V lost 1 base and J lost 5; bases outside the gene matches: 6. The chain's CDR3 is CASSIGGLSEDTQYF. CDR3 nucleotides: TGTGCCAGTAGTATAGGGGGACTATCGGAAGATACGCAGTATTTT.

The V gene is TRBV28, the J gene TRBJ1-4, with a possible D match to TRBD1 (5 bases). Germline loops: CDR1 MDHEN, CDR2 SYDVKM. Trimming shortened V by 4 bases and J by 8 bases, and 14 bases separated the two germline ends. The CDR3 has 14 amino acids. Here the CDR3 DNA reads TGTGCCAGCAGTTCAGTCCCGGGACGGGAAAAACTGTTTTTT. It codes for CASSSVPGREKLFF.

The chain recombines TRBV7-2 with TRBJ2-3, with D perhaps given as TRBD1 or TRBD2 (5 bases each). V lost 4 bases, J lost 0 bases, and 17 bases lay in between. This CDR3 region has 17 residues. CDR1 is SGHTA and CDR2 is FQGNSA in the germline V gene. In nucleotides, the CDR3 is TGTGCCAGCAGCTCCGGACTTGACTGGGGCAGCACAGATACGCAGTATTTT. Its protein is CASSSGLDWGSTDTQYF.

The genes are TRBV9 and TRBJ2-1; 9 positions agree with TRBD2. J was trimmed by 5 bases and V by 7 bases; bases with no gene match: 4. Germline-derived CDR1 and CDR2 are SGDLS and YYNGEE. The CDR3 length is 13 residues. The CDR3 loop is CASLQRGDNEQFF. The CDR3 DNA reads TGTGCCAGCTTGCAGCGGGGGGACAATGAGCAGTTCTTC. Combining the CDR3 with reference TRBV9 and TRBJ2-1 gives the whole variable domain DSGVTQTPKHLITATGQRVTLRCSPRSGDLSVYWYQQSLDQGLQFLIQYYNGEERAKGNILERFSAQQFPDLHSELNLSSLELGDSALYFCASLQRGDNEQFFGPGTRLTVL.

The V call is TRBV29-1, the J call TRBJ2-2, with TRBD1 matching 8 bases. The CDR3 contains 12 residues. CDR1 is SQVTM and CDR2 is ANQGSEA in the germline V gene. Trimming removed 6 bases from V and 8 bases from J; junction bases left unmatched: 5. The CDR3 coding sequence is TGCAGCGTGGGACAGGTCTCAGGGGAGCTGTTTTTT. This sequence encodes CSVGQVSGELFF.

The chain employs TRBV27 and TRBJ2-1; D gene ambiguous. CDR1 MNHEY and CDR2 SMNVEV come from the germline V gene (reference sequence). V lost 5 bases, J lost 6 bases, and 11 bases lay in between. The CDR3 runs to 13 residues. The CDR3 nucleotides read TGTGCCAGCAGTCACCAGACGATCAATGAGCAGTTCTTC. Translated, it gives CASSHQTINEQFF.

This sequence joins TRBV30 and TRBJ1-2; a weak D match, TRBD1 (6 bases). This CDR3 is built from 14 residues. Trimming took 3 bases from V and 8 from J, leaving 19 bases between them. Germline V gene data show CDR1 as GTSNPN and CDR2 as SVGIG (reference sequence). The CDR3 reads CAWSLGRGAVGYTF. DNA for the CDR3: TGTGCCTGGAGCCTAGGGAGGGGGGCGGTAGGCTACACCTTC.

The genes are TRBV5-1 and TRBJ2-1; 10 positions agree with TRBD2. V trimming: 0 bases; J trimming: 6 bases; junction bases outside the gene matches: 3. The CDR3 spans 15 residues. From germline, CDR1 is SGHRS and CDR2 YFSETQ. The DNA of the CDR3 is TGCGCCAGCAGCTTGGGTAGCGGGAGGCTCAATGAGCAGTTCTTC. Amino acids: CASSLGSGRLNEQFF.

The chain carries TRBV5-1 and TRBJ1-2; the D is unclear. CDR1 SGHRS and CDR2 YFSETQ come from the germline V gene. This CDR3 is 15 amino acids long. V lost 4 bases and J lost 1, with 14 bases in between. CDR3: CASSQAAANNYGYTF. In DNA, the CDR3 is TGCGCCAGCAGCCAGGCGGCAGCTAATAACTATGGCTACACCTTC.

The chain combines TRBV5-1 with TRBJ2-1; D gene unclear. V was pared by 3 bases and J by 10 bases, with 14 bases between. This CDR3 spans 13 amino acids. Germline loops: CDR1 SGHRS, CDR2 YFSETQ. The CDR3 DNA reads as TGCGCCAGCAGCTCCCAAACATCGAGCGAGCAGTTCTTC. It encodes CASSSQTSSEQFF.

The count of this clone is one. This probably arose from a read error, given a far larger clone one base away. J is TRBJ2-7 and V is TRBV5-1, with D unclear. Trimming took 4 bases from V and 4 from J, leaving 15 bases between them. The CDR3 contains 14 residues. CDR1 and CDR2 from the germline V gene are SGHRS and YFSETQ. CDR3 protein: CASSVPSRGYEQYF. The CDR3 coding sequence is TGCGCCAGCAGCGTCCCGTCTAGAGGATACGAGCAGTACTTC.

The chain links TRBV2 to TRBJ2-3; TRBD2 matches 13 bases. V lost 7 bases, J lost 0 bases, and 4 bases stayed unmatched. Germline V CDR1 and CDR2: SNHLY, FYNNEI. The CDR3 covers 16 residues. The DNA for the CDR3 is TGTGCCAGCACCGGGACTAGCGGGACTAGCACAGATACGCAGTATTTT. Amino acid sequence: CASTGTSGTSTDTQYF.

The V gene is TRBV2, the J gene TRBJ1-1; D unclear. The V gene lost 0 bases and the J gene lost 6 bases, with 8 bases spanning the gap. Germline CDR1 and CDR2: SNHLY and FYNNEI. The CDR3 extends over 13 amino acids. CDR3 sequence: CASSEAQVPEAFF. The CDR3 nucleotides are TGTGCCAGCAGTGAAGCGCAGGTTCCTGAAGCTTTCTTT.

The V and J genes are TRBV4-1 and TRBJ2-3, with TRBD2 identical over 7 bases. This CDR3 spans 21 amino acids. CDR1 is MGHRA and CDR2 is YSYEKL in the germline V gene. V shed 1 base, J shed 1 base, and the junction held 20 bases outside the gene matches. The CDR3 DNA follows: TGCGCCAGCAGCCAAGGCGTGGGGACCGTCAATTTACTAGCGCGCACAGATACGCAGTATTTT. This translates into CASSQGVGTVNLLARTDTQYF.

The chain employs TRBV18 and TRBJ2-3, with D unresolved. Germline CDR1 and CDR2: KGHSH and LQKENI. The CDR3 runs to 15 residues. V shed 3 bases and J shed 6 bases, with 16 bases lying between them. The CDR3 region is CASSPGSGERDTQYF. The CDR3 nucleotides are TGTGCCAGCTCACCGGGTAGTGGGGAACGCGATACGCAGTATTTT.

The CDR3 bases are TGTGCCAGCAGCTTACAGGGGGCCTATGGCTACACCTTC. It codes for CASSLQGAYGYTF. The chain joins TRBV7-2 to TRBJ1-2, with TRBD1 matching over 8 bases. The V gene end was trimmed by 2 bases and the J gene end by 4 bases; junction bases not matched to a gene: 0. The CDR3 extends over 13 amino acids. Germline CDR1 is SGHTA and CDR2 is FQGNSA.

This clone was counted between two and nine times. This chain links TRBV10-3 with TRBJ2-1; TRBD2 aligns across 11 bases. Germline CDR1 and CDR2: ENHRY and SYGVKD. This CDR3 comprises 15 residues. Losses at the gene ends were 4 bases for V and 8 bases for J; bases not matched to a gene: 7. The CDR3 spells CAISASSGRLDEQFF. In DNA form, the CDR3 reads TGTGCCATCAGTGCCTCTAGCGGGAGGCTGGATGAGCAGTTCTTC.

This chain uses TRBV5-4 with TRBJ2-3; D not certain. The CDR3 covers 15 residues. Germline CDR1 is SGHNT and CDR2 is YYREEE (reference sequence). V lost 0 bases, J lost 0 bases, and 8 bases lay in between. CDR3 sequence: CASSLGSTSTDTQYF. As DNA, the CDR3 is TGTGCCAGCAGCTTGGGGAGCACTAGCACAGATACGCAGTATTTT.

CDR3 loop: CASSFFDAQFF. The DNA for the CDR3 is TGTGCCAGCAGTTTTTTCGACGCGCAGTTCTTC. This chain uses TRBV28 with TRBJ2-1; D ambiguous. This CDR3 has 11 residues. The V gene's germline CDR1 is MDHEN and CDR2 SYDVKM. Trimming shortened V by 3 bases and J by 12 bases, and 9 bases separated the two germline ends.

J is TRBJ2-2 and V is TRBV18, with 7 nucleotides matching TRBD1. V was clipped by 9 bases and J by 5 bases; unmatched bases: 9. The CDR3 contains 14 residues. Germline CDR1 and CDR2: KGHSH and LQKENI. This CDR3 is CASETGRETGELFF. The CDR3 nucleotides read TGTGCCAGTGAGACAGGGCGTGAAACCGGGGAGCTGTTTTTT.

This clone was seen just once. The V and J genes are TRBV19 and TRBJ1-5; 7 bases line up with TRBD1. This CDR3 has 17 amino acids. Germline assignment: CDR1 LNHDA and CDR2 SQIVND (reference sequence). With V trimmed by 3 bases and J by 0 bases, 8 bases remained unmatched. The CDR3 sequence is CASSMLTGKNSNQPQHF. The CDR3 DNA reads TGTGCCAGTAGTATGCTGACAGGGAAAAATAGCAATCAGCCCCAGCATTTT.

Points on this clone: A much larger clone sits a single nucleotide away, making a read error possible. In DNA, the CDR3 is TGTGCCGGTAGTACGGACAGTGGGCGCACTGAAGCTTTCTTT. Protein product: CAGSTDSGRTEAFF. This chain links TRBV19 with TRBJ1-1, with D possibly matching TRBD1 (6 bases). The germline V gene has CDR1 LNHDA and CDR2 SQIVND (reference sequence). This CDR3 region has 14 residues.

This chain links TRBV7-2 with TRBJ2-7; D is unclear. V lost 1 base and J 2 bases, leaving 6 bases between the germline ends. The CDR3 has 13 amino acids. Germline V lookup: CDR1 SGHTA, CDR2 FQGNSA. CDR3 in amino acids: CASSLGVPYEQYF. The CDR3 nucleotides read TGTGCCAGCAGCTTAGGCGTACCCTACGAGCAGTACTTC.

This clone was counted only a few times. The CDR3 DNA follows: TGTGCCAGCAGCTCCCCCGGGTCAGAGACCCAGTACTTC. Encoded protein: CASSSPGSETQYF. V gene TRBV7-6 combines with J gene TRBJ2-5, with D uncertain. Germline-derived CDR1 and CDR2 are SGHVS and FNYEAQ. This CDR3 is 13 amino acids long. Deletions cut 4 bases from V and 4 bases from J, with 10 bases between.